This T cell receptor (beta chain) was sequenced during a study of a mutant IDH1 vaccine in newly diagnosed glioma. The overall study: Sex among treated patients split about 60% male, roughly 38% female; mean age was approximately 38 years. Prior therapy was radiotherapy, temozolomide, or both; most received both.

Time point of the sample: baseline, week 1 (first vaccination visit). Treatment denoted: pre-vaccination baseline after standard-of-care therapy. New WHO grade 3 or 4 astrocytomas that were IDH1-mutant and ATRX-lost occurred in the donors. The germline gives CDR1 SGHDT, CDR2 YYEEEE. V lost 0 bases to trimming and J lost 3 bases, with 12 bases between them. The CDR3 is 15 residues long. Some clones are missing from TCRdb's copy, which holds only in-frame ones; the method was immunoSEQ multiplex PCR. The sample yields 65,000 to 70,000 clones, approximately 83% seen once. Turning to this clone: Its matching antigen is unknown.

Study-level points and caveats: Patients showed vaccine-induced immune responses at a rate of roughly 93%.

The sample consisted of PBMCs, taken from a glioma patient treated with radiotherapy, temozolomide or both. The rearrangement uses TRBV5-6 and TRBJ1-1, with unresolved D. This clonotype was sampled from a young man with glioma. This chain's CDR3 is CASSLAGGRHTEAFF. The CDR3 nucleotides are TGTGCCAGCAGCTTGGCCGGCGGCCGACACACTGAAGCTTTCTTT.